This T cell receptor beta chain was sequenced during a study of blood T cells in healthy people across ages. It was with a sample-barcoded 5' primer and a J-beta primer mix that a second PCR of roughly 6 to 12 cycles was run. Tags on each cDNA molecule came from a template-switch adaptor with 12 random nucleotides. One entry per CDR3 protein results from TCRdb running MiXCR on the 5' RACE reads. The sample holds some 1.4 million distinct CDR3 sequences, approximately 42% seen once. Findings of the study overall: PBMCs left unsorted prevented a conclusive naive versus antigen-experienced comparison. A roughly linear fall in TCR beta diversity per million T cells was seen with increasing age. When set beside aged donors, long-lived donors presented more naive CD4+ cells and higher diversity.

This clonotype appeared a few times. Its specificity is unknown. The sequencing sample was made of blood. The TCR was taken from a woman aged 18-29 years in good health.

This CDR3 is CASRTSGLASNEQFF. DNA of the CDR3: TGTGCCAGCAGAACCTCGGGACTAGCGTCGAATGAGCAGTTCTTC. The chain combines TRBV6-2 or TRBV6-3 with TRBJ2-1; 10 positions agree with TRBD2. Germline V lookup: CDR1 MNHEY, CDR2 SVGEGT. This CDR3 is built from 15 residues. The V and J ends lost 6 bases and 7 bases, in that order; junction bases with no gene match: 9.